These T cell receptor beta chains were read from a single sample in a study of blood T cell repertoires in COVID-19. Data came from immunoSEQ multiplex PCR; TCRdb stores just in-frame clones and leaves some out. This sample has fewer than 600,000 clones, with 88% found just once. Sequencing used PBMCs or T cells enriched from blood (not recorded which). These receptor sequences come from a woman aged 40 to 55 who had recovered from COVID-19. CDR3s include the opening cysteine and the closing phenylalanine or tryptophan. The D gene is left open where the match is weak. Size tells how often a clone was seen (once, few, many) or the class of an expanded clone, and some rows leave it out.

>TRBJ2-7|few|TRBV6-5|NA
CASSYQRISAYEQYF
TGTGCCAGCAGTTACCAACGGATAAGCGCCTACGAGCAGTACTTC
>TRBJ1-2|NA|TRBV9|NA
CASSPPAGGGWGYTF
TGTGCCAGCAGCCCCCCGGCAGGCGGGGGCTGGGGCTACACCTTC
>TRBJ2-7|NA|TRBV19|TRBD1
CASSITGGKQYF
TGTGCCAGTAGTATAACAGGGGGTAAGCAGTACTTC
>TRBJ1-5|NA|TRBV28|NA
CASLVAGVSNQPQHF
TGTGCCAGCCTTGTTGCGGGGGTGAGCAATCAGCCCCAGCATTTT
>TRBJ2-7|few|TRBV28|TRBD1
CASSYRDRTRPYEQYF
TGTGCCAGCAGTTACCGGGACAGGACAAGACCTTACGAGCAGTACTTC
>TRBJ2-7|NA|TRBV7-2|TRBD2
CASSLDTGRVYEQYF
TGTGCCAGCAGCTTAGATACCGGGAGGGTCTACGAGCAGTACTTC
>TRBJ2-1|NA|TRBV30|TRBD2
CAWIQSGRFEQFF
TGTGCCTGGATTCAAAGCGGGAGGTTTGAGCAGTTCTTC
>TRBJ2-1|once|TRBV5-1|NA
CASSLSGPYNEQFF
TGCGCCAGCAGCTTAAGCGGGCCCTACAATGAGCAGTTCTTC
>TRBJ1-5|NA|TRBV7-2|NA
CASSLDKSYGNQPQHF
TGTGCCAGCAGCTTAGACAAGTCTTATGGCAATCAGCCCCAGCATTTT
>TRBJ1-2|NA|TRBV4-3|NA
CASSARRETNYGYTF
TGCGCCAGCAGCGCACGCAGGGAAACTAACTATGGCTACACCTTC
>TRBJ1-6|NA|TRBV2|NA
CASSEVRDKSSYNSPLHF
TGTGCCAGCAGTGAAGTCCGGGACAAGAGCTCCTATAATTCACCCCTCCACTTT
>TRBJ2-1|NA|TRBV29-1|NA
CSVGATSYNEQFF
TGCAGCGTTGGGGCGACCTCCTACAATGAGCAGTTCTTC
>TRBJ1-2|NA|TRBV5-4|NA
CASSSGGFYGYTF
TGTGCCAGCAGCTCAGGAGGCTTCTATGGCTACACCTTC
>TRBJ2-2|NA|TRBV4-3|NA
CASSASSTNTGELFF
TGCGCCAGCAGCGCAAGCTCCACGAACACCGGGGAGCTGTTTTTT
>TRBJ2-3|NA|TRBV6-2/TRBV6-3|NA
CASSLRGGGSDTQYF
TGTGCCAGCAGTCTGCGAGGTGGCGGATCAGATACGCAGTATTTT
>TRBJ1-6|NA|TRBV4-3|NA
CASSQDGSGVGSPLHF
TGCGCCAGCAGCCAAGATGGCTCCGGGGTAGGATCACCCCTCCACTTT
>TRBJ1-2|NA|TRBV7-9|TRBD1
CASSLPGGDYGYTF
TGTGCCAGCAGCTTGCCAGGGGGCGACTATGGCTACACCTTC
>TRBJ2-3|NA|TRBV27|TRBD1
CASSLSLTGADTQYF
TGTGCCAGCAGTTTGTCCCTCACAGGGGCAGATACGCAGTATTTT
>TRBJ2-3|NA|TRBV6-2/TRBV6-3|TRBD2
CASSPGTNLDTQYF
TGTGCCAGCAGCCCCGGGACTAATCTAGATACGCAGTATTTT
>TRBJ1-2|NA|TRBV4-3|NA
CASSPVGTGSYGYTF
TGCGCCAGCAGCCCAGTCGGCACAGGGTCCTATGGCTACACCTTC
>TRBJ2-2|NA|TRBV30|TRBD2
CAWSHKGLADTGELFF
TGTGCCTGGAGCCATAAGGGACTAGCAGATACCGGGGAGCTGTTTTTT
>TRBJ2-7|NA|TRBV29-1|NA
CSVEDYHAYEQYF
TGCAGCGTTGAAGACTACCATGCCTACGAGCAGTACTTC
>TRBJ1-6|NA|TRBV5-1|TRBD1
CASAKQEGAGNSPLHF
TGCGCCAGCGCCAAACAGGAGGGGGCCGGTAATTCACCCCTCCACTTT
>TRBJ1-1|NA|TRBV5-6|NA
CASSLGTGWRNTEAFF
TGTGCCAGCAGCTTGGGAACAGGGTGGAGAAACACTGAAGCTTTCTTT
>TRBJ2-1|NA|TRBV5-4|TRBD2
CASSLTSGSVRNEQFF
TGTGCCAGCAGCCTGACTAGCGGGAGTGTTAGAAATGAGCAGTTCTTC
>TRBJ1-5|NA|TRBV5-5|NA
CASSLVAGQNQPQHF
TGTGCCAGCAGCTTGGTGGCAGGACAAAATCAGCCCCAGCATTTT
>TRBJ2-3|NA|TRBV11-3|NA
CASSPGTSTDTQYF
TGTGCCAGCAGCCCCGGGACTAGCACAGATACGCAGTATTTT
>TRBJ2-7|NA|TRBV11-3|TRBD2
CASSPLAGGINEQYF
TGTGCCAGCAGCCCCCTAGCGGGAGGGATTAACGAGCAGTACTTC
>TRBJ1-4|NA|TRBV4-1|NA
CASSPPGRGEEKLFF
TGCGCCAGCAGCCCCCCGGGCAGGGGAGAGGAAAAACTGTTTTTT
>TRBJ1-5|NA|TRBV19|TRBD1
CASSLTGRIQPQHF
TGTGCCAGTAGTTTGACAGGGCGAATCCAGCCCCAGCATTTT
>TRBJ2-7|NA|TRBV7-9|TRBD1
CASSWTGDAEQYF
TGTGCCAGCAGCTGGACAGGGGACGCCGAGCAGTACTTC
>TRBJ2-1|NA|TRBV5-4|TRBD1
CASSPTGVAYNEQFF
TGTGCCAGCAGCCCCACAGGGGTAGCCTACAATGAGCAGTTCTTC
>TRBJ2-7|NA|TRBV5-1|NA
CASSLEQAYEQYF
TGCGCCAGCAGCTTGGAACAGGCCTACGAGCAGTACTTC
>TRBJ2-3|NA|TRBV11-2|TRBD2
CASSPLPLAGGTDTQYF
TGTGCCAGCAGCCCCCTCCCCCTAGCGGGCGGCACAGATACGCAGTATTTT
>TRBJ2-1|NA|TRBV10-3|TRBD2
CASRGLAGNEQFF
TGTGCCAGCAGAGGACTAGCGGGTAATGAGCAGTTCTTC
>TRBJ2-7|NA|TRBV25-1|NA
CASSESGGSYEQYF
TGTGCCAGCAGTGAATCGGGTGGGAGCTACGAGCAGTACTTC
>TRBJ2-3|NA|TRBV5-1|TRBD2
CASTNSGIGTDTQYF
TGCGCCAGCACCAATAGCGGGATCGGCACAGATACGCAGTATTTT
>TRBJ1-6|NA|TRBV28|NA
CASGRRGEYSPLHF
TGTGCCAGCGGTCGACGGGGAGAGTATTCACCCCTCCACTTT